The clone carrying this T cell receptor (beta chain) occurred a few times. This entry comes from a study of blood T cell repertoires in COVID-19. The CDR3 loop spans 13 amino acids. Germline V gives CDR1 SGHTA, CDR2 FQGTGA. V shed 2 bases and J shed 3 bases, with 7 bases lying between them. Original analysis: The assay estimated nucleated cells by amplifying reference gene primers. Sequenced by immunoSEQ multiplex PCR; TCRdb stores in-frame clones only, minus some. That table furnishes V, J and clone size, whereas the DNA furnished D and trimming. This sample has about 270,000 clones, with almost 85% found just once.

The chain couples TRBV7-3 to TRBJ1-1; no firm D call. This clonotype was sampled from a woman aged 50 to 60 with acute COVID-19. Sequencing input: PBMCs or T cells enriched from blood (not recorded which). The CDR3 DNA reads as TGTGCCAGCAGCTTATCGGTGGACACTGAAGCTTTCTTT. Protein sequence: CASSLSVDTEAFF.